This TCR beta chain was recorded in a study of blood T cell repertoires in COVID-19. Looking at the study overall: Acute and convalescent COVID-19 specimens originated in the United States, Italy and Spain. PBMCs, B-cell-depleted T cells, or T cells were the source of the cDNA or gDNA that made up the material.

Germline CDR1 reads SGHRS; CDR2 reads YFSETQ. V was trimmed by 5 bases and J by 4 bases, leaving 12 bases between them. CDR3 size: 13 residues. In the source study's methods: Amplification of reference gene primers was used by the study to estimate nucleated cell counts. Here immunoSEQ multiplex PCR was the method, and the copy in TCRdb shows in-frame clones only, minus some. V and J calls and clone size are copied from that table; D and trimming were computed from the DNA. The table includes 150,000 to 250,000 clones, around 94% detected once. Sequenced: peripheral blood. This receptor was taken from a man aged 25 to 40 with COVID-19, enrolled during active disease. This chain uses TRBV5-1 with TRBJ2-5, with a possible D match to TRBD1 (6 bases). The CDR3 sequence is CASRKTGTETQYF. DNA for the CDR3: TGCGCCAGCAGGAAGACAGGTACAGAGACCCAGTACTTC.